This T cell receptor beta chain came from a study of a mutant IDH1 vaccine in newly diagnosed glioma. Assay: immunoSEQ multiplex PCR; the TCRdb copy retains only in-frame clones and omits some. Here the sample spans under 75,000 clones, approximately 91% being singletons. The sample's time point: baseline, week 1 (first vaccination visit). As for treatment: pre-vaccination baseline after standard-of-care therapy. This clone was recorded only once. The V end lost 1 base, the J end lost 0 bases, and 9 bases lay between the germline ends. The CDR3 has 15 amino acids. The germline CDR1 and CDR2 sequences are LGHNA and YSLEER.

This chain links TRBV4-3 with TRBJ1-2; D might be TRBD1 (6 bases). This receptor was obtained from a man between 45 and 60 years old with glioma. The specimen comprised PBMCs, sampled from a glioma patient treated with radiotherapy, temozolomide or both. CDR3 sequence (DNA): TGCGCCAGCAGCCAAGTAGGGGGGGCTAACTATGGCTACACCTTC. It is translated as CASSQVGGANYGYTF.